Below are 4 T cell receptor beta chains sequenced from a single sample in a study of cytomegalovirus exposure and HLA in healthy donors. PCR involved 60 Vbeta and 13 Jbeta primers. Some clones are missing from TCRdb's copy, which holds only in-frame ones; the method was immunoSEQ multiplex PCR. The table shows under 65,000 clones, with roughly 75% occurring only once. Sequenced sample: PBMCs. Receptor source: a man aged 30-40 years in good health and CMV-seropositive.

V usage is TRBV7-2 and J usage is TRBJ2-5, with D perhaps matching TRBD2 (6 bases). With 3 bases removed from V and 5 bases from J, the gap between germline ends came to 13 bases. Per germline, CDR1 SGHTA and CDR2 FQGNSA. This CDR3 contains 14 residues. The CDR3 loop is CASSLSLARETQYF. The CDR3, as DNA: TGTGCCAGCAGCTTGAGTCTAGCGAGGGAGACCCAGTACTTC.

The genes are TRBV5-1 and TRBJ2-2; TRBD2 aligns across 8 bases. The germline CDR1 and CDR2 sequences are SGHRS and YFSETQ. J was trimmed by 3 bases and V by 1 base; bases with no gene match: 2. The CDR3 is 15 amino acids. The CDR3 nucleotides are TGCGCCAGCAGCTTGAGTAGCGGGGACACCGGGGAGCTGTTTTTT. It translates to CASSLSSGDTGELFF.

The V and J genes are TRBV6-5 and TRBJ1-1, with D perhaps TRBD1 (6 bases). CDR1 is MNHEY, CDR2 SVGAGI, per germline. The V and J ends lost 2 bases and 12 bases respectively, with 13 bases between them. CDR3 length equals 12 residues. CDR3 protein: CASSYGPGASFF. The CDR3 region has the DNA TGTGCCAGCAGTTACGGGCCAGGGGCATCTTTCTTT.

The chain recombines TRBV2 with TRBJ2-3, with D maybe TRBD1 (5 bases). The V end lost 8 bases, the J end lost 3 bases, and 12 bases lay between the germline ends. Germline CDR1 SNHLY, CDR2 FYNNEI. This CDR3 is 13 amino acids long. The CDR3 loop is CASRAKGTDTQYF. The CDR3 DNA follows: TGTGCCAGCCGGGCCAAGGGGACAGATACGCAGTATTTT.